Shown below are 12 T cell receptor beta chains from a single sample sequenced in a study of T cell repertoires in cytomegalovirus infection. These receptors' targets are unknown. One entry per CDR3 protein results from TCRdb running MiXCR on the reads. The repertoire holds around 570,000 distinct CDR3 sequences, with 40% as singletons. The material was cultured PBMCs, obtained from culture after CMV antigen stimulation. These receptors all come from a human donor in good health (CMV status not recorded). Some clones in this sample may be carry-over from other donors' samples.

The table lists this clonotype with a few counts. The CDR3: CSAREAGDTYNEQFF. In DNA form, the CDR3 reads TGCAGTGCTAGAGAGGCAGGGGACACCTACAATGAGCAGTTCTTC. This chain uses TRBV20-1 with TRBJ2-1; D perhaps matches TRBD1 (6 bases). From germline, CDR1 is DFQATT and CDR2 SNEGSKA (reference sequence). Trimming cost V 0 bases and J 2 bases, with 11 bases left between them. CDR3 length: 15 residues.

The chain employs TRBV12-3 or TRBV12-4 and TRBJ2-5; D remains ambiguous. The CDR3 covers 11 residues. Trimming took 6 bases from V and 8 from J, leaving 10 bases between them. The CDR3 DNA is TGTGCCAGCAGAGCCCTAGGTACCCAGTACTTC. This encodes CASRALGTQYF.

In its sample, this clonotype was seen a few times. The rearrangement uses TRBV7-8 and TRBJ2-7; possibly TRBD1 for D (5 bases). Germline V gene data show CDR1 as SGHVS and CDR2 as FQNEAQ. The CDR3 length is 15 residues. V dropped 1 base and J dropped 3 bases, with 13 bases sitting between them. CDR3 amino acids: CASSLEYRINYEQYF. CDR3 DNA: TGTGCCAGCAGCTTAGAATACAGGATAAACTACGAGCAGTACTTC. Combining the CDR3 with reference TRBV7-8 and TRBJ2-7 gives the whole variable domain GAGVSQSPRYKVAKRGQDVALRCDPISGHVSLFWYQQALGQGPEFLTYFQNEAQLDKSGLPSDRFFAERPEGSVSTLKIQRTQQEDSAVYLCASSLEYRINYEQYFGPGTRLTVT.

This rearrangement joins TRBV7-8 to TRBJ1-5; D remains unclear. Germline CDR1 is SGHVS and CDR2 is FQNEAQ. V lost 2 bases and J 2 bases, leaving 10 bases between the germline ends. The CDR3 spans 15 residues. The CDR3 DNA reads TGTGCCAGCAGCTTACGGGGTAATGGCAATCAGCCCCAGCATTTT. Its translation: CASSLRGNGNQPQHF.

The chain joins TRBV7-6 to TRBJ2-1; D is unresolved. Germline loops: CDR1 SGHVS, CDR2 FNYEAQ. Trimming took off 2 bases at V and 6 bases at J, with 20 bases between the two ends. The length of the CDR3 is 17 residues. CDR3 residues: CASSLRQAERIPNEQFF. CDR3 nucleotides: TGTGCCAGCAGCTTACGTCAGGCGGAGAGGATCCCCAATGAGCAGTTCTTC. Complete variable domain (other parts from reference TRBV7-6 and TRBJ2-1): GAGVSQSPRYKVTKRGQDVALRCDPISGHVSLYWYRQALGQGPEFLTYFNYEAQQDKSGLPNDRFSAERPEGSISTLTIQRTEQRDSAMYRCASSLRQAERIPNEQFFGPGTRLTVL.

This clonotype was detected only a few times. This chain links TRBV7-2 with TRBJ2-7, with no clear D. V gave up 1 base and J gave up 0 bases, with 10 bases separating them. The CDR3 sequence is 15 residues long. Germline assignment: CDR1 SGHTA and CDR2 FQGNSA. The CDR3 region has the DNA TGTGCCAGCAGCTTAGGGCAGGAGTCCTCCTACGAGCAGTACTTC. It codes for CASSLGQESSYEQYF.

This clonotype was detected only a few times. The rearrangement uses TRBV11-2 and TRBJ2-7; the D is unclear. The V end lost 1 base, the J end lost 3 bases, and 7 bases lay between the germline ends. The CDR3 has 13 residues. Germline V gene data show CDR1 as SGHAT and CDR2 as FQNNGV. The CDR3 nucleotides read TGTGCCAGCAGCTTAGGGGTCCACTACGAGCAGTACTTC. Translating gives CASSLGVHYEQYF.

This clonotype was counted only a few times. V usage is TRBV7-6 and J usage is TRBJ1-2, with D uncertain. The CDR3 runs to 13 residues. V shed 3 bases and J shed 2 bases, with 7 bases lying between them. Germline CDR1 reads SGHVS; CDR2 reads FNYEAQ. CDR3 residues: CASSFLNNYGYTF. The CDR3 bases are TGTGCCAGCAGCTTTTTAAACAACTATGGCTACACCTTC.

This clonotype was found a few times. CDR3 coding DNA: TGTGCCAGCAGTTTATCCCCCGGGACAGCCGGCGATTCACCCCTCCACTTT. Its protein product is CASSLSPGTAGDSPLHF. The chain joins TRBV6-5 to TRBJ1-6; 7 bases agree with TRBD1. CDR1 MNHEY and CDR2 SVGAGI come from the germline V gene. The CDR3 has 17 amino acids. After removal of 4 bases from V and 8 bases from J, the junction contained 14 bases not matched to a gene.

CDR3 loop: CASGLAPGTEAFF. The CDR3, as DNA: TGTGCTAGTGGTTTGGCCCCGGGCACTGAAGCTTTCTTT. This sequence joins TRBV12-5 and TRBJ1-1; D gene unclear. Germline lookup yields CDR1 LGHNT and CDR2 FRNRAP. CDR3 length: 13 residues. V was cut by 1 base and J by 4 bases, with 7 bases left in between.

The chain joins TRBV10-3 to TRBJ2-5, with 8 nucleotides matching TRBD2. After removal of 8 bases from V and 5 bases from J, the junction contained 10 bases not matched to a gene. This CDR3 spans 14 amino acids. From germline, CDR1 is ENHRY and CDR2 SYGVKD. In DNA, the CDR3 is TGTGCCATCGCAAGCGGGGGCCCCGGGGAGACCCAGTACTTC. It specifies CAIASGGPGETQYF.

This clonotype was seen repeatedly, ten times or more. This chain joins TRBV7-2 and TRBJ2-1; maybe TRBD1 (6 bases). CDR3 size: 13 residues. V dropped 5 bases and J dropped 5 bases, with 10 bases sitting between them. Germline V lookup: CDR1 SGHTA, CDR2 FQGNSA. CDR3: CASSLWTDNEQFF. The CDR3 bases are TGTGCCAGCAGCCTCTGGACAGACAATGAGCAGTTCTTC.